The rows below give T cell receptor beta chains drawn from one sample of a study of low-dose radiotherapy and immunotherapy resistance in tumors. TCRdb itself ran the reads through MiXCR, one entry per CDR3 protein. The sample records 100,000 or so distinct CDR3 sequences, roughly 20% being singletons. The sample was PBMCs, taken after low-dose radiotherapy plus immunotherapy. These receptors were taken from a male donor with prostate cancer. The CDR3 runs from the conserved cysteine through the conserved F or W. A D gene is named only where the DNA matches it firmly. Expanded clones are given a class, and other clones once, few, many or no size at all.

d_call | j_call | v_call | clone_size | cdr3_aa | cdr3_nt
- | TRBJ2-3 | TRBV18 | - | CASSPSTGLSTDTQYF | TGTGCCAGCTCACCTTCGACAGGACTTAGCACAGATACGCAGTATTTT
- | TRBJ2-7 | TRBV20-1 | - | CSARQVGNSEQYF | TGCAGTGCTAGACAGGTCGGAAACTCCGAGCAGTACTTC
TRBD2 | TRBJ2-3 | TRBV29-1 | many | CSVLGGGITDTQYF | TGCAGCGTACTGGGCGGGGGGATCACAGATACGCAGTATTTT
- | TRBJ1-6 | TRBV5-4 | - | CASSLVGQKDSPLHF | TGTGCCAGCAGCTTGGTCGGGCAGAAAGATTCACCCCTCCACTTT
TRBD2 | TRBJ2-6 | TRBV4-2 | many | CASSLLPTSGAGANVLTF | TGTGCCAGCAGCCTTCTCCCGACTAGCGGGGCTGGGGCCAACGTCCTGACTTTC
- | TRBJ2-7 | TRBV2 | - | CASSGGGGKVYEQYF | TGTGCCAGCAGCGGGGGAGGGGGGAAGGTTTACGAGCAGTACTTC
TRBD2 | TRBJ2-7 | TRBV13 | many | CASSFGTSGGSYEQYF | TGTGCCAGCAGCTTCGGGACTAGCGGGGGATCCTACGAGCAGTACTTC
TRBD1 | TRBJ1-2 | TRBV20-1 | many | CSARDGTGPNGYTF | TGCAGTGCTAGAGATGGGACAGGGCCCAATGGCTACACCTTC
- | TRBJ2-1 | TRBV20-1 | - | CSAGRARSAYNEQFF | TGCAGTGCTGGGCGGGCCAGGAGCGCCTACAATGAGCAGTTCTTC
- | TRBJ2-2 | TRBV21-1 | many | CASSKVFRRQNTGELFF | TGTGCCAGCAGCAAAGTGTTTAGACGGCAGAACACCGGGGAGCTGTTTTTT
TRBD2 | TRBJ2-5 | TRBV27 | many | CASSLSPGGGAVETQYF | TGTGCCAGCAGTTTATCCCCGGGGGGGGGAGCGGTGGAGACCCAGTACTTC
- | TRBJ2-2 | TRBV7-8 | many | CAAGTGELFF | TGTGCCGCGGGGACCGGGGAGCTGTTTTTT
TRBD1 | TRBJ2-7 | TRBV6-6 | many | CASSYRGQVYEQYF | TGTGCCAGCAGTTACCGAGGACAGGTCTACGAGCAGTACTTC
- | TRBJ2-5 | TRBV11-2 | many | CASSFGEETQYF | TGTGCCAGCAGTTTTGGGGAAGAGACCCAGTACTTC
TRBD2 | TRBJ2-7 | TRBV5-5 | - | CASSFVAGRGEQYF | TGTGCCAGCAGCTTCGTAGCGGGGAGGGGAGAGCAGTACTTC
- | TRBJ2-7 | TRBV11-2 | many | CASSTNRDTYEQYF | TGTGCCAGCAGCACAAACCGCGATACCTACGAGCAGTACTTC
TRBD1 | TRBJ2-7 | TRBV2 | many | CASRGQGASYEQYF | TGTGCCAGCAGAGGACAGGGGGCTTCCTACGAGCAGTACTTC
- | TRBJ2-5 | TRBV9 | - | CASSGGEETQYF | TGTGCCAGTAGTGGGGGCGAAGAGACCCAGTACTTC
- | TRBJ2-7 | TRBV2 | - | CASSVQGGEQYF | TGTGCCAGCAGTGTGCAGGGTGGCGAGCAGTACTTC
TRBD1 | TRBJ1-5 | TRBV6-1 | few | CATGQGEHQPQHF | TGTGCCACCGGACAGGGGGAGCATCAGCCCCAGCATTTT
- | TRBJ2-7 | TRBV3-1 | many | CASGVYEQYF | TGTGCCAGCGGAGTCTACGAGCAGTACTTC
TRBD1 | TRBJ2-5 | TRBV7-9 | many | CASSSGGYETQYF | TGTGCCAGCAGTTCAGGGGGCTATGAGACCCAGTACTTC
- | TRBJ1-6 | TRBV5-1 | many | CASSPSGTVNNSPLHF | TGCGCCAGCAGCCCCTCGGGCACAGTGAATAATTCACCCCTCCACTTT
- | TRBJ1-5 | TRBV29-1 | - | CSVKDFNQPQHF | TGCAGCGTTAAGGATTTCAATCAGCCCCAGCATTTT
- | TRBJ2-5 | TRBV19 | many | CASSIAGETQYF | TGTGCCAGTAGTATCGCGGGGGAGACCCAGTACTTC
- | TRBJ2-7 | TRBV6-6 | many | CASSYSGGTGSYEQYF | TGTGCCAGCAGTTACTCGGGGGGCACGGGTTCCTACGAGCAGTACTTC
TRBD2 | TRBJ2-3 | TRBV28 | - | CASSPAGLAGGYTDTQYF | TGTGCCAGCAGCCCAGCCGGACTAGCGGGAGGCTACACAGATACGCAGTATTTT
- | TRBJ1-2 | TRBV6-2/TRBV6-3 | many | CASSYTAANYGYTF | TGTGCCAGCAGTTACACGGCAGCTAACTATGGCTACACCTTC
- | TRBJ2-1 | TRBV7-9 | many | CASRAGVDYNEQFF | TGTGCCAGCAGAGCGGGCGTTGATTACAATGAGCAGTTCTTC
- | TRBJ1-2 | TRBV9 | many | CASSLGSFSGYTF | TGTGCCAGCAGCCTCGGTTCCTTCTCGGGCTACACCTTC
- | TRBJ1-4 | TRBV5-1 | - | CASKVGLPANEKLFF | TGCGCCAGCAAAGTCGGATTACCAGCTAATGAAAAACTGTTTTTT
- | TRBJ2-5 | TRBV9 | many | CASSITTSSETQYF | TGTGCCAGCAGCATAACGACTAGTTCAGAGACCCAGTACTTC
TRBD1 | TRBJ1-5 | TRBV10-3 | many | CAISEAGGSNQPQHF | TGTGCCATCAGTGAGGCAGGGGGCAGCAATCAGCCCCAGCATTTT
- | TRBJ1-2 | TRBV29-1 | - | CSLEGVSGYTF | TGCAGCCTCGAAGGAGTCAGTGGCTACACCTTC
- | TRBJ1-3 | TRBV11-2 | - | CASSSLRGGKDTIYF | TGTGCCAGCAGCTCACTCCGCGGCGGGAAGGACACCATATATTTT
- | TRBJ2-1 | TRBV19 | many | CASIRGSGTNEQFF | TGTGCCAGTATTAGGGGCTCAGGGACCAATGAGCAGTTCTTC
- | TRBJ2-2 | TRBV7-6 | many | CASSAKRTGSSTGELFF | TGTGCCAGCAGCGCAAAAAGGACCGGGTCTTCCACCGGGGAGCTGTTTTTT
- | TRBJ2-5 | TRBV12-5 | - | CASGLMPESETQYF | TGTGCTAGTGGTTTGATGCCAGAGTCGGAGACCCAGTACTTC
- | TRBJ1-2 | TRBV15 | many | CATSRDGGHYGYTF | TGTGCCACCAGCAGAGATGGGGGTCACTATGGCTACACCTTC
- | TRBJ1-1 | TRBV30 | many | CAWSVFRGGAFF | TGTGCCTGGAGTGTCTTTCGAGGGGGAGCTTTCTTT
TRBD2 | TRBJ2-3 | TRBV5-1 | - | CASGLVVSGGGTDTQYF | TGCGCCAGCGGCCTCGTGGTTAGCGGGGGGGGGACAGATACGCAGTATTTT